The entry below gives a single T cell receptor (beta chain) sequence along with its context. What it recognizes is unknown. The data stem from a study of shared clonotypes between healthy human individuals. V was pared by 2 bases and J by 5 bases, with 12 bases between. Germline V lookup: CDR1 MNHNS, CDR2 SASEGT. The CDR3 totals 14 residues. General study results and limits: Naive subsets generally exceeded memory subsets in estimated richness.

The assay was immunoSEQ multiplex PCR, and TCRdb's table has in-frame clones only and misses some. The data hold roughly 650,000 clones, with roughly 97% observed a single time. Sequencing was performed on naive CD4+ T cells sorted from blood. Subset described: CD45RA+ positively selected. This TCR was recovered from a woman in her 30s in good health. This sequence joins TRBV6-1 and TRBJ2-5; TRBD2 is a possible D gene (6 bases). CDR3 sequence: CASSELGGVETQYF. CDR3 DNA: TGTGCCAGCAGTGAACTCGGGGGAGTGGAGACCCAGTACTTC.